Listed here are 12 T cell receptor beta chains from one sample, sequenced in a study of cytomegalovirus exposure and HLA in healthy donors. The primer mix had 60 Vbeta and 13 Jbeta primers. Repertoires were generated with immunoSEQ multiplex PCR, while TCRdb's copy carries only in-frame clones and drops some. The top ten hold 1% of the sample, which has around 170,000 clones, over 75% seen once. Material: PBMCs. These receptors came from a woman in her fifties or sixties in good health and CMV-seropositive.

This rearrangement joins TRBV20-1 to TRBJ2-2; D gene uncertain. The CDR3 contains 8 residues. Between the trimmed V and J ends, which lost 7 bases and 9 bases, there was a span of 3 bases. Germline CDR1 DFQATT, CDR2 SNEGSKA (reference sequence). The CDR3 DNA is TGCAGTGTAAGGGAGCTGTTTTTT. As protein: CSVRELFF.

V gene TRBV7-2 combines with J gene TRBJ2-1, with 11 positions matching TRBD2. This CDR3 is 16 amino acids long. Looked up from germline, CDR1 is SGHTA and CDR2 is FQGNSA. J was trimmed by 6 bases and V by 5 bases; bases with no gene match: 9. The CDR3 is CASSPMGLAEVNEQFF. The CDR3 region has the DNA TGTGCCAGCAGCCCTATGGGACTAGCGGAAGTCAATGAGCAGTTCTTC.

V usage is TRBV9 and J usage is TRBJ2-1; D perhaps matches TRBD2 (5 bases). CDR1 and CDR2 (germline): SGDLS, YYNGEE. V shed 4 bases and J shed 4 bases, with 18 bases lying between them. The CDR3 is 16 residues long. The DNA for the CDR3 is TGTGCCAGCAGCCCAGGACTCAGCGCGAATTACAATGAGCAGTTCTTC. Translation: CASSPGLSANYNEQFF.

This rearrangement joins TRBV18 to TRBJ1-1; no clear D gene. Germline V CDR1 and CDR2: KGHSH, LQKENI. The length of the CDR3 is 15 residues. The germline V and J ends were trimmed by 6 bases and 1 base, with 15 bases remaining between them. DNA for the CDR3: TGTGCCAGCTCCCAAAGAGGCAGAGCGAACACTGAAGCTTTCTTT. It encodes CASSQRGRANTEAFF.

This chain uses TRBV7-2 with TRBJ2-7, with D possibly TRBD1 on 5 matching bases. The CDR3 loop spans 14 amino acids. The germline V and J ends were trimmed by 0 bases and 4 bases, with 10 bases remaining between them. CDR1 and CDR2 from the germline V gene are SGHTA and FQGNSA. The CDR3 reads CASSLAGPGYEQYF. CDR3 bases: TGTGCCAGCAGCTTAGCGGGGCCAGGGTACGAGCAGTACTTC.

In DNA form, the CDR3 reads TGTGCCAGCAGTTTAGTCGGGGGAGGGAAGACTGAAGCTTTCTTT. Translated, it gives CASSLVGGGKTEAFF. V usage is TRBV27 and J usage is TRBJ1-1, with D possibly matching TRBD1 (5 bases). The CDR3 totals 15 residues. V lost 2 bases, J lost 5 bases, and 15 bases lay in between. The germline V gene encodes CDR1 MNHEY and CDR2 SMNVEV (reference sequence).

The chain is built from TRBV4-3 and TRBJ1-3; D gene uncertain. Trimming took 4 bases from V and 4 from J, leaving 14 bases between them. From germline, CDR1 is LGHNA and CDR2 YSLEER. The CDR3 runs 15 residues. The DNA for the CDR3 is TGCGCCAGCAGCCCTTCACCGGGAGGAGGAAACACCATATATTTT. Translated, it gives CASSPSPGGGNTIYF.

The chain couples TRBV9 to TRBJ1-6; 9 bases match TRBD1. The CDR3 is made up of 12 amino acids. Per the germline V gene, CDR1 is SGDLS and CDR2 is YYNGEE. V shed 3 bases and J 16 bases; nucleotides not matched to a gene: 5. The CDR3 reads CASSAPGTGLHF. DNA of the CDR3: TGTGCCAGCAGCGCCCCCGGGACAGGGCTCCACTTT.

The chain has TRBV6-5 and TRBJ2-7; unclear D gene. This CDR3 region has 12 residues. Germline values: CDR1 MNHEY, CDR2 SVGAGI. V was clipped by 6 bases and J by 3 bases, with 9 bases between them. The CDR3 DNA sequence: TGTGCCAGCAGGGGCAGTCTCTACGAGCAGTACTTC. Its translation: CASRGSLYEQYF.

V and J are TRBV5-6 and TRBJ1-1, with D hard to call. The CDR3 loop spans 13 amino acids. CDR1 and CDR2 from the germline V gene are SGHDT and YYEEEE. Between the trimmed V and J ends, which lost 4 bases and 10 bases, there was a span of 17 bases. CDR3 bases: TGTGCCAGCAGCCCCTTCCTTTCCACGAGAGCTTTCTTT. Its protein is CASSPFLSTRAFF.

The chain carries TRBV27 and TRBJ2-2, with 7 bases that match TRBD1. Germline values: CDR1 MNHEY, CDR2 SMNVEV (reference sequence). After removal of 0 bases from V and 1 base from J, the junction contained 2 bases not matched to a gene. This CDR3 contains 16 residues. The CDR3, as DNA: TGTGCCAGCAGTTTATCTTGGACAGGGAACACCGGGGAGCTGTTTTTT. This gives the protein CASSLSWTGNTGELFF.

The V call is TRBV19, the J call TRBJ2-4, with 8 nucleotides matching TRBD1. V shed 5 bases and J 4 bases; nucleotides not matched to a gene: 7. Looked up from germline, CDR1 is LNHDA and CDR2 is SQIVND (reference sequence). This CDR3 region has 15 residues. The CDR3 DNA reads TGTGCCAGTAGTTTCGACAGGGGATCGAAAAACATTCAGTACTTC. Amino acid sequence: CASSFDRGSKNIQYF.